Here is one T cell receptor (beta chain) with its context. Methods used by the authors: Reference gene primers were amplified, and this amplification served to estimate nucleated cell counts. Clones were sequenced by immunoSEQ multiplex PCR, and TCRdb holds only the in-frame ones, with some missing. The V and J calls and the clone size are those of that table, but D and trimming were determined from the DNA. The repertoire holds 65,000 to 90,000 clones, with about nine tenths as singletons. Germline V gives CDR1 SGHAT, CDR2 FQNNGV. V shed 3 bases and J 12 bases; nucleotides not matched to a gene: 5. The CDR3 extends over 14 amino acids. This record belongs to a study of blood T cell repertoires in COVID-19. As for the study in general: Italy, Spain and the United States were the sources of the convalescent and acute COVID-19 samples.

Sequences were obtained from peripheral blood. The chain joins TRBV11-2 to TRBJ2-1; TRBD2 agrees at 13 bases. This clonotype was obtained from a woman between 18 and 30 years old with acute or convalescent COVID-19. The CDR3 spells CASSFGLAGVLQFF. The CDR3 DNA reads as TGTGCCAGCAGCTTTGGACTAGCGGGAGTTCTGCAGTTCTTC.